The TCR beta chain described here comes from a study of blood T cell repertoires in COVID-19. Study information: Spain, Italy and the United States supplied samples that represented acute and convalescent COVID-19. The analysed material was cDNA or gDNA that came from T cells, B-cell-depleted T cells, or PBMCs.

V lost 3 bases and J lost 9, with 15 bases in between. Germline CDR1 KGHSH, CDR2 LQKENI. CDR3 length: 13 amino acids. As originally analysed: Reference gene primer amplification yielded estimated nucleated cell counts. Using immunoSEQ multiplex PCR, the repertoire was profiled, and TCRdb retains in-frame clones only, with some absent. Clone size and the V and J calls come from that table; the DNA yielded D and trimming. The sample records tens of thousands of clones, more than 65% being singletons. Sequences were obtained from peripheral blood. This clonotype was obtained from a woman in her seventies with acute or convalescent COVID-19. This chain joins TRBV18 and TRBJ2-7; D is possibly TRBD2 (5 bases). CDR3: CASSPFEGRGQYF. DNA for the CDR3: TGTGCCAGCTCACCCTTCGAGGGCCGGGGGCAGTACTTC.